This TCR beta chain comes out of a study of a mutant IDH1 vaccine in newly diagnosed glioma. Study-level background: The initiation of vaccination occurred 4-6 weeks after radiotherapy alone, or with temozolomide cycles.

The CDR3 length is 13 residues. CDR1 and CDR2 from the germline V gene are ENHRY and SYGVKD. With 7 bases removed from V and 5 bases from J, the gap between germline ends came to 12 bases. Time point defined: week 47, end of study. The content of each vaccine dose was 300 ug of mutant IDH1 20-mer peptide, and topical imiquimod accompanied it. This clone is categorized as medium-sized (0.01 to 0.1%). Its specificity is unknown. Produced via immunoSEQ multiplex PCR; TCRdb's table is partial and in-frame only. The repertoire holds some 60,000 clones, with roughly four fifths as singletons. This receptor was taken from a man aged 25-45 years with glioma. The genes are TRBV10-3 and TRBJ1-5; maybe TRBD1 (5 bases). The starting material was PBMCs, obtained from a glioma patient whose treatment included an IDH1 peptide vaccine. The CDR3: CAITSTEDQPQHF. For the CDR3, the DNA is TGTGCCATCACCTCGACAGAGGATCAGCCCCAGCATTTT.